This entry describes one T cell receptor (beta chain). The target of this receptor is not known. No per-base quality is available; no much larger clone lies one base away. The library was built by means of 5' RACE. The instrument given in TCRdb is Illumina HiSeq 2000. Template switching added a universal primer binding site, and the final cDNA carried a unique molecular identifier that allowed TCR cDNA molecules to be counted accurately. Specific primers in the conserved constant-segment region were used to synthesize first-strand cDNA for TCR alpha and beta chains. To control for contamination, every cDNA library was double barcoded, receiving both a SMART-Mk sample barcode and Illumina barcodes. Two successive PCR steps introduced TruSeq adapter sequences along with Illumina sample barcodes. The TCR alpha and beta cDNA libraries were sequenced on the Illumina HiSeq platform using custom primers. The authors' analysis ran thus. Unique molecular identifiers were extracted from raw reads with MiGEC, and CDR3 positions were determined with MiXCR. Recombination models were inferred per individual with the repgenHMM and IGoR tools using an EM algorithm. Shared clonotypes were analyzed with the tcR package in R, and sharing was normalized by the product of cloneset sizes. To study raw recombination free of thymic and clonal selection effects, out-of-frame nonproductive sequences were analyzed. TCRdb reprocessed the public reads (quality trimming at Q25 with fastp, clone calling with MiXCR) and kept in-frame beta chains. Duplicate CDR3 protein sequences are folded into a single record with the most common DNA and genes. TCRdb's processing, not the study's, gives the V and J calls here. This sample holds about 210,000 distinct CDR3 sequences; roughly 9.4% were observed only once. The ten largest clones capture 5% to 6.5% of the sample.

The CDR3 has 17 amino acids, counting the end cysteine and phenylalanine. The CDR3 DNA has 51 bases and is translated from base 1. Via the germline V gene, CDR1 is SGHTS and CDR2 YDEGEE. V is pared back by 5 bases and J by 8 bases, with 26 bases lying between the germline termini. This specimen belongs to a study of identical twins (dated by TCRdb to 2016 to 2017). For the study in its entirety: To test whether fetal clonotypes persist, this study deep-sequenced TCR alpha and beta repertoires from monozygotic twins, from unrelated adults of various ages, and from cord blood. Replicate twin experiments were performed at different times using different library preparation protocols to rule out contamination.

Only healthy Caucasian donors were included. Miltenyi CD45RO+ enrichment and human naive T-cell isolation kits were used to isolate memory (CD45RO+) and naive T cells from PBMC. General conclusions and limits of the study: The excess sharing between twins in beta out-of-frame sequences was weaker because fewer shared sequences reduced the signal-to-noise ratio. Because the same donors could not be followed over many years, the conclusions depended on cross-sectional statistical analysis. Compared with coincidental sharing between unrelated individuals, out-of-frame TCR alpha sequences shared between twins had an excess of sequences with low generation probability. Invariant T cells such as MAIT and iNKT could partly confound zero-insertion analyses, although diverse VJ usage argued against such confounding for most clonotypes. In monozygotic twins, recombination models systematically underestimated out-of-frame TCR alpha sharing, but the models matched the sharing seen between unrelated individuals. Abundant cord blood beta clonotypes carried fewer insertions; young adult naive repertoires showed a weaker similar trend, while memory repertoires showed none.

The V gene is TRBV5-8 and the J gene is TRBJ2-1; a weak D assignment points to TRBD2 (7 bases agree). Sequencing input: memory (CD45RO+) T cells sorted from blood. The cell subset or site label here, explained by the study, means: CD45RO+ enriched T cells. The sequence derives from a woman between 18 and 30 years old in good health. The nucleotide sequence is TGTGCCAGCAGGCGCGGGGGCGGGTTGTTCGTGACGGATGAGCAGTTCTTC. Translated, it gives CASRRGGGLFVTDEQFF.